Listed below are T cell receptor beta chains from one sample, sequenced in a study of blood T cell repertoires in COVID-19. Only in-frame clones appear in the TCRdb table, and some are missing; sequencing was by immunoSEQ multiplex PCR. The data contain approximately 200,000 clones, around 90% of them singletons. The specimen was PBMCs or T cells enriched from blood (not recorded which). All receptors derive from a woman in her twenties or thirties who had recovered from COVID-19. CDR3s include the opening cysteine and the closing phenylalanine or tryptophan. Each record gives: V gene, J gene, D gene, clone size, CDR3 protein, CDR3 DNA. A D gene is named only where the DNA matches it firmly. The size entry is marked missing in some rows and otherwise reads once, few, many or a size class.

TRBV7-2	TRBJ1-1	-	-	CASSPRRVFLTEAFF	TGTGCCAGCAGCCCCAGACGGGTGTTCCTCACTGAAGCTTTCTTT
TRBV7-9	TRBJ2-5	TRBD2	-	CASSPQTSGSRETQYF	TGTGCCAGCAGCCCCCAGACTAGCGGGAGTAGGGAGACCCAGTACTTC
TRBV7-9	TRBJ1-2	-	-	CASTIVQGLDGYTF	TGTGCCAGCACCATTGTTCAGGGATTGGATGGCTACACCTTC
TRBV29-1	TRBJ2-4	-	-	CSVYPIQYF	TGCAGCGTCTACCCTATTCAGTACTTC
TRBV4-2	TRBJ1-4	TRBD1	-	CASSQGQGEREKLFF	TGTGCCAGCAGCCAGGGACAGGGTGAAAGGGAAAAACTGTTTTTT
TRBV10-3	TRBJ2-3	TRBD1	-	CAIGQGAGDTQYF	TGTGCCATCGGGCAGGGGGCAGGAGATACGCAGTATTTT
TRBV4-3	TRBJ1-2	-	-	CASSQDLEVTGGYTF	TGCGCCAGCAGCCAAGATCTTGAAGTTACGGGTGGCTACACCTTC
TRBV19	TRBJ1-1	-	-	CASSLDRKNTEAFF	TGTGCCAGTAGCCTCGACAGGAAGAACACTGAAGCTTTCTTT
TRBV30	TRBJ2-3	-	-	CAWDVSSTDTQYF	TGTGCCTGGGACGTTAGTAGCACAGATACGCAGTATTTT
TRBV6-5	TRBJ2-7	TRBD2	-	CASSYGLAGTYEQYF	TGTGCCAGCAGTTACGGACTAGCGGGAACCTACGAGCAGTACTTC
TRBV18	TRBJ2-7	-	-	CASSPPTAAYEQYF	TGTGCCAGCTCACCACCGACAGCAGCCTACGAGCAGTACTTC
TRBV7-3	TRBJ2-3	TRBD2	-	CASSINSGVGTDTQYF	TGTGCCAGCAGCATAAATAGCGGGGTGGGCACAGATACGCAGTATTTT
TRBV5-1	TRBJ2-5	-	-	CASSFERALVGGETQYF	TGCGCCAGCAGCTTCGAAAGGGCCCTCGTCGGGGGAGAGACCCAGTACTTC
TRBV15	TRBJ1-1	-	-	CATSRDRANTEAFF	TGTGCCACCAGCAGAGACAGGGCGAACACTGAAGCTTTCTTT
TRBV7-6	TRBJ1-2	-	-	CASSLAEGWEGYTF	TGTGCCAGCAGCTTAGCGGAGGGCTGGGAGGGCTACACCTTC
TRBV30	TRBJ2-3	-	-	CAWSATRDTDTQYF	TGTGCCTGGAGTGCGACTAGAGACACAGATACGCAGTATTTT
TRBV7-3	TRBJ2-2	-	-	CASSFQTVNTGELFF	TGTGCCAGCAGCTTCCAGACAGTGAACACCGGGGAGCTGTTTTTT
TRBV19	TRBJ1-1	-	-	CASSPGQTEAFF	TGTGCCAGTAGTCCCGGACAGACTGAAGCTTTCTTT
TRBV19	TRBJ1-5	TRBD1	-	CASSLNNPGGRQPQHF	TGTGCCAGTAGTCTGAACAATCCAGGGGGCAGACAGCCCCAGCATTTT
TRBV12-3/TRBV12-4	TRBJ2-3	-	-	CASTPDYDTQYF	TGTGCCAGCACCCCGGACTACGATACGCAGTATTTT
TRBV11-3	TRBJ1-6	-	few	CASSESAYNSPLHF	TGTGCCAGCAGCGAGAGCGCCTATAATTCACCCCTCCACTTT
TRBV5-8	TRBJ1-5	-	-	CASSNWARALSGNQPQHF	TGTGCCAGCAGCAATTGGGCCAGGGCCTTGAGTGGCAATCAGCCCCAGCATTTT
TRBV18	TRBJ2-1	-	-	CASSTYNEQFF	TGTGCCAGCTCAACATACAATGAGCAGTTCTTC
TRBV4-2	TRBJ1-5	-	-	CASSQDRQPQHF	TGTGCCAGCAGCCAAGATCGTCAGCCCCAGCATTTT
TRBV27	TRBJ2-2	-	-	CASSLFLQGELFF	TGTGCCAGCAGTTTATTCCTACAGGGGGAGCTGTTTTTT
TRBV7-2	TRBJ2-5	-	-	CASSPQGYQETQYF	TGTGCCAGCAGCCCCCAGGGGTACCAAGAGACCCAGTACTTC
TRBV24-1	TRBJ1-1	-	-	CATSDLRGWAFF	TGTGCCACCAGTGATTTGAGAGGGTGGGCTTTCTTT
TRBV13	TRBJ2-3	TRBD2	-	CASSLVSGGGHDTQYF	TGTGCCAGCAGCTTAGTCAGCGGGGGGGGCCACGATACGCAGTATTTT
TRBV3-1/TRBV3-2	TRBJ2-1	-	few	CASSQDSGSYNEQFF	TGTGCCAGCAGCCAAGACAGCGGGTCCTACAATGAGCAGTTCTTC
TRBV6-5	TRBJ1-1	-	-	CASSPTRNTEAFF	TGTGCCAGCAGCCCAACAAGAAACACTGAAGCTTTCTTT
TRBV9	TRBJ2-5	TRBD2	-	CASSASGGAGETQYF	TGTGCCAGCAGCGCCTCCGGGGGGGCCGGGGAGACCCAGTACTTC
TRBV9	TRBJ1-2	TRBD1	-	CASSHPSGTGGPYGYTF	TGTGCCAGCAGCCATCCGTCCGGGACAGGGGGACCATATGGCTACACCTTC
TRBV4-3	TRBJ1-6	TRBD1	-	CASSQSPPTGQYNSPLHF	TGCGCCAGCAGCCAAAGCCCACCCACGGGACAGTATAATTCACCCCTCCACTTT
TRBV7-8	TRBJ1-5	-	-	CASSLGSASGGWQPQHF	TGTGCCAGCAGCTTGGGTTCGGCGTCGGGGGGTTGGCAGCCCCAGCATTTT
TRBV9	TRBJ2-5	TRBD2	once	CASSPGLAGAQETQYF	TGTGCCAGCAGCCCCGGACTAGCGGGGGCCCAAGAGACCCAGTACTTC
TRBV19	TRBJ1-4	-	-	CASESPAGNEKLFF	TGTGCCAGTGAGTCTCCGGCGGGTAATGAAAAACTGTTTTTT
TRBV4-2	TRBJ1-2	TRBD1	-	CASSPGQGGHTNYGYTF	TGTGCCAGCAGCCCCGGACAGGGAGGTCATACTAACTATGGCTACACCTTC
TRBV5-4	TRBJ2-3	-	-	CASSPGQPTDTQYF	TGTGCCAGCAGCCCAGGACAACCCACAGATACGCAGTATTTT
TRBV5-8	TRBJ1-1	TRBD1	once	CASSHLYIMGDRAATEAFF	TGTGCCAGCAGCCATTTGTATATCATGGGTGACAGGGCCGCGACTGAAGCTTTCTTT
TRBV13	TRBJ1-2	-	-	CASSTASKGGYTF	TGTGCCAGCAGCACGGCCTCTAAGGGGGGCTACACCTTC
TRBV7-9	TRBJ2-2	TRBD2	-	CASSPLAGRNTGELFF	TGTGCCAGCAGTCCTTTAGCGGGTAGGAACACCGGGGAGCTGTTTTTT
TRBV3-1/TRBV3-2	TRBJ2-1	-	-	CASSLQIEQFF	TGTGCCAGCAGCCTTCAAATCGAGCAGTTCTTC
TRBV11-2	TRBJ2-2	TRBD2	-	CASSHGSGRYTGELFF	TGTGCCAGCAGCCACGGTAGCGGGAGATACACCGGGGAGCTGTTTTTT
TRBV7-2	TRBJ2-3	TRBD2	-	CATRTSGVQDTQYF	TGTGCCACTAGGACTAGTGGGGTCCAAGATACGCAGTATTTT
TRBV5-4	TRBJ2-5	TRBD2	once	CASSPGGETQYF	TGTGCCAGCAGCCCCGGGGGGGAGACCCAGTACTTC
TRBV12-5	TRBJ2-1	TRBD2	-	CASGLERGLAGGLPANEQFF	TGTGCTAGTGGTTTGGAAAGGGGGCTAGCGGGAGGCCTACCCGCGAATGAGCAGTTCTTC
TRBV11-2	TRBJ1-2	-	-	CASSPSGAGYTF	TGTGCCAGCAGCCCTAGTGGGGCTGGCTACACCTTC
TRBV5-4	TRBJ2-1	TRBD2	-	CASSPGLADNEQFF	TGTGCCAGCAGCCCGGGACTAGCGGACAATGAGCAGTTCTTC
TRBV19	TRBJ1-6	-	-	CASSIKTDNSPLHF	TGTGCCAGTAGTATAAAGACAGATAATTCACCCCTCCACTTT
TRBV7-3	TRBJ2-7	-	-	CASSLTLAPGEQYF	TGTGCCAGCAGCTTAACTTTGGCGCCAGGCGAGCAGTACTTC
TRBV6-2/TRBV6-3	TRBJ1-5	TRBD1	-	CASSYSTGGNQPQHF	TGTGCCAGCAGTTACTCGACAGGGGGGAATCAGCCCCAGCATTTT
TRBV9	TRBJ2-5	TRBD2	-	CASSRLAGGETQYF	TGTGCCAGCAGCCGATTAGCGGGGGGGGAGACCCAGTACTTC